This T cell receptor (beta chain) was retrieved from a study of T-cell memory formation after mild COVID-19. Across the study: There were largely donor-specific TCR clusters. Study-wide results and caveats: Contracting clones from day 15 to 85 showed balanced CD4/CD8; later expanders favored CD4+.

This clonotype was observed a few times. Its antigen is as yet unknown. TCRdb processed the 5' RACE reads anew with MiXCR; each CDR3 protein has one entry. The table has just under 550,000 distinct CDR3 sequences, 20% seen once. This CDR3 has 13 residues. V lost 0 bases and J lost 5, with 9 bases in between. The germline V gene encodes CDR1 SGHNT and CDR2 YYREEE (reference sequence). J is TRBJ2-7 and V is TRBV5-4; tentative D call: TRBD1 (5 bases). This sequence was found in an adult woman who had mild COVID-19 (a few samples of this study predate the infection). Cell type and time point are not known. Sequencing input: PBMCs or a T cell subset sorted from them (not recorded which). In DNA, the CDR3 is TGTGCCAGCAGCTTGGAAGGGGTCGACGAGCAGTACTTC. This encodes CASSLEGVDEQYF.